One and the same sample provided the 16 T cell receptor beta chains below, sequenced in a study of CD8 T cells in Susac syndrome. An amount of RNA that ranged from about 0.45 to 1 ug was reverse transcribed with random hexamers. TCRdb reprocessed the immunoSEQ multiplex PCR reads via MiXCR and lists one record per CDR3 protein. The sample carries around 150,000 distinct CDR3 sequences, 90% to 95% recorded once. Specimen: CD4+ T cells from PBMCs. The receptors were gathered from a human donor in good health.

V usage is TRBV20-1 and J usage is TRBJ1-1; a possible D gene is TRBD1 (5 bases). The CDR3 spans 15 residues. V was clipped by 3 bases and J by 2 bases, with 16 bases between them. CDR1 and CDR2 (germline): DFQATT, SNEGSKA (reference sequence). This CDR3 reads CSASHPGGDNTEAFF. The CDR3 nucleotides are TGCAGTGCTAGCCATCCGGGGGGGGACAACACTGAAGCTTTCTTT.

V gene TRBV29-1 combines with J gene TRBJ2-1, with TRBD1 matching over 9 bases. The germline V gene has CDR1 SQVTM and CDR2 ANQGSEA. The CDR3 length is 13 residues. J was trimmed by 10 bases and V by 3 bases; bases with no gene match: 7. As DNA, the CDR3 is TGCAGCGTTGAGGGGGGACAGGGTATGGAGCAGTTCTTC. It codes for CSVEGGQGMEQFF.

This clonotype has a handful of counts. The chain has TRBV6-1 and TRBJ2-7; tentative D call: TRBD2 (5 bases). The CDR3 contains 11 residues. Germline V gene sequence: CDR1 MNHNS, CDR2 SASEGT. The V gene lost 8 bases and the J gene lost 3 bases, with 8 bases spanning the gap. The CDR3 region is CASSRVYEQYF. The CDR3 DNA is TGTGCCAGCTCGCGGGTCTACGAGCAGTACTTC.

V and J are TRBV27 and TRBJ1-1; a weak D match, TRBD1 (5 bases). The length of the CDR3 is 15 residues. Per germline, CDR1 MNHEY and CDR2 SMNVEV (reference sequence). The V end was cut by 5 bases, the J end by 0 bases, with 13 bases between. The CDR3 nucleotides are TGTGCCAGCAGTCCCCGGACACTAGTGAACACTGAAGCTTTCTTT. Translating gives CASSPRTLVNTEAFF.

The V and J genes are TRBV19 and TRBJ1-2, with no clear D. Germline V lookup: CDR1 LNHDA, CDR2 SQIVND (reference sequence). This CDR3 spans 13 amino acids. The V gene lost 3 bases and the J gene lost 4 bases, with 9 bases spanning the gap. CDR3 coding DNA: TGTGCCAGTAGTATTTCTGAAGTCTATGGCTACACCTTC. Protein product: CASSISEVYGYTF.

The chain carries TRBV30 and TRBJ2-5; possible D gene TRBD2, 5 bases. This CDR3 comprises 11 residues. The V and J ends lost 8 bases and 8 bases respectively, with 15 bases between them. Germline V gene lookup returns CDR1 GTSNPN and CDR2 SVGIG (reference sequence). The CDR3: CATNGERTQYF. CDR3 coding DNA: TGTGCCACGAACGGGGAGCGCACCCAGTACTTC.

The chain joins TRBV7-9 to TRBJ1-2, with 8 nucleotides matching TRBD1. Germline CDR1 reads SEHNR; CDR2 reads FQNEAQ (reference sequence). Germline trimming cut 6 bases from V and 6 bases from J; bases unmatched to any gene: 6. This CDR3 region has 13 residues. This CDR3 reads CASRSGQADGYTF. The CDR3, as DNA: TGTGCCAGCAGGTCGGGACAGGCAGATGGCTACACCTTC.

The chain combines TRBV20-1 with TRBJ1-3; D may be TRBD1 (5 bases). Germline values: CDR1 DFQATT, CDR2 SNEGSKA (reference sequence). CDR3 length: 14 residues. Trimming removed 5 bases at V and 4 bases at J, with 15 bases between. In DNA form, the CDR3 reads TGCAGTGCTGGCACTCAGGGTGCAGGAAACACCATATATTTT. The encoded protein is CSAGTQGAGNTIYF.

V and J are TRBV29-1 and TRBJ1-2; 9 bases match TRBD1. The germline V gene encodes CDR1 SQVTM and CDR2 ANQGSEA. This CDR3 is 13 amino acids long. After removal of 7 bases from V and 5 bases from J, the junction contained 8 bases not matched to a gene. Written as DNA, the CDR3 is TGCAGCGCAGGGACAGGGCAGTCTTATGGCTACACCTTC. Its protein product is CSAGTGQSYGYTF.

CDR3 sequence: CSARHPRGGTEAFF. The CDR3 DNA reads as TGCAGTGCTAGACACCCCCGGGGGGGCACTGAAGCTTTCTTT. V gene TRBV20-1 combines with J gene TRBJ1-1, with D perhaps TRBD1 (5 bases). The V end lost 2 bases, the J end lost 4 bases, and 14 bases lay between the germline ends. Germline CDR1 DFQATT, CDR2 SNEGSKA (reference sequence). The CDR3 covers 14 residues.

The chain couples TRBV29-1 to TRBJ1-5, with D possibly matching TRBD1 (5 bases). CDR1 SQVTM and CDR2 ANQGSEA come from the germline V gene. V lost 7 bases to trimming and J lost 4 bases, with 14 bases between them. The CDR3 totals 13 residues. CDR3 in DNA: TGCAGCGCGGGGGTGGGGGGTAATCAGCCCCAGCATTTT. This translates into CSAGVGGNQPQHF.

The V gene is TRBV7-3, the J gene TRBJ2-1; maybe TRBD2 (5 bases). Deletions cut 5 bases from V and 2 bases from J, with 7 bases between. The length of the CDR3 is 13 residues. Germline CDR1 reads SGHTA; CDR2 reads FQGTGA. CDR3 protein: CASSSGTYNEQFF. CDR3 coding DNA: TGTGCCAGCAGCAGCGGCACCTACAATGAGCAGTTCTTC.

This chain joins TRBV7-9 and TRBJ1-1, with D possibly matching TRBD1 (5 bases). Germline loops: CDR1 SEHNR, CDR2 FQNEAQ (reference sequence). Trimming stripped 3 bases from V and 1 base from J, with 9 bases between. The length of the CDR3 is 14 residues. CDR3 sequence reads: CASSLGESNTEAFF. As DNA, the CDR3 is TGTGCCAGCAGCTTGGGGGAGTCGAACACTGAAGCTTTCTTT.

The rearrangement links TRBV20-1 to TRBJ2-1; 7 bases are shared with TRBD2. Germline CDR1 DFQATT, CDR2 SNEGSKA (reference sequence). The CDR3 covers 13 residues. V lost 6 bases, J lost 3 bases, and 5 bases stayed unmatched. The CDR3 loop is CSAEASGYNEQFF. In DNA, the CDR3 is TGCAGTGCGGAGGCTAGCGGCTACAATGAGCAGTTCTTC.

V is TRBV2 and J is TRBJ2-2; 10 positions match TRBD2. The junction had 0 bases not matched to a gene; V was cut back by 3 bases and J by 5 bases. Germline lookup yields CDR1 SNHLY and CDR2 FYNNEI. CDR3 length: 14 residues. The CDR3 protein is CASSDSGGTGELFF. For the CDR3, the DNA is TGTGCCAGCAGTGATAGCGGGGGGACCGGGGAGCTGTTTTTT.

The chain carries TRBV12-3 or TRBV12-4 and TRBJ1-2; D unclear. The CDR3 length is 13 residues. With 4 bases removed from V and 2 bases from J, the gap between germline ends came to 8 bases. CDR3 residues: CASSSEENYGYTF. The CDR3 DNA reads TGTGCCAGCAGTTCTGAAGAAAACTATGGCTACACCTTC.